The 26 T cell receptor beta chains in this list originate from one sample, sequenced in a study of cytomegalovirus exposure and HLA in healthy donors (dated by TCRdb to 2016 to 2017). Receptors were amplified or captured by the immunoSEQ multiplex PCR assay. A mixture of 60 forward primers for TCR Vbeta segments and 13 reverse primers for TCR Jbeta segments was used in the multiplex PCR. TCRdb provides this immuneACCESS table in a form limited to in-frame rearrangements. Some clones are lacking; in checked studies, under half of them reflect an unresolved V gene, and why the rest are absent is not known. This sample has tens of thousands of clones in its table, and 80% to 90% of those were observed once. Over 5% of the sample is taken by the ten largest. Sequencing was carried out using PBMCs. The receptors shown here come from a young woman in good health and CMV-seropositive.

This clone occurred once. This chain links TRBV30 with TRBJ2-7, with D maybe TRBD2 (6 bases). V lost 5 bases and J lost 0, with 17 bases in between. This CDR3 region has 15 residues. Germline CDR1 and CDR2: GTSNPN and SVGIG (reference sequence). In nucleotides, the CDR3 is TGTGCCTGGCTTGCCAGGGAGGAATTCTCCTACGAGCAGTACTTC. Protein product: CAWLAREEFSYEQYF.

This chain connects TRBV5-1 to TRBJ2-5, with TRBD1 matching 9 bases. Trimming cost V 5 bases and J 5 bases; bases outside gene matches: 10. CDR1 SGHRS and CDR2 YFSETQ come from the germline V gene. There are 15 residues in the CDR3. CDR3 amino acids: CASRLNTGGRETQYF. The CDR3, as DNA: TGCGCCAGCAGGTTGAACACAGGGGGCCGTGAGACCCAGTACTTC.

This chain links TRBV11-2 with TRBJ1-2, with D tentatively TRBD1 (5 bases). V lost 1 base, J lost 7 bases, and 13 bases lay in between. In germline, CDR1 is SGHAT, CDR2 FQNNGV. This CDR3 region has 14 residues. The CDR3 loop reads CASSLVGDGRGYTF. The CDR3 DNA reads TGTGCCAGCAGCTTAGTAGGGGATGGTCGTGGCTACACCTTC.

The rearrangement joins TRBV28 to TRBJ2-3; 10 nucleotides line up with TRBD2. Germline V gene lookup returns CDR1 MDHEN and CDR2 SYDVKM. The CDR3 contains 17 residues. The V and J ends lost 5 bases and 0 bases, in that order; junction bases with no gene match: 8. The CDR3 DNA sequence: TGTGCCAGCAGTAGTCCGGGACTAGCGAAAAGCACAGATACGCAGTATTTT. It yields the protein CASSSPGLAKSTDTQYF.

The chain employs TRBV19 and TRBJ1-5; 9 bases line up with TRBD1. This CDR3 contains 15 residues. Per the germline V gene, CDR1 is LNHDA and CDR2 is SQIVND (reference sequence). The trim removed 7 bases at V and 3 bases at J, leaving 7 bases unmatched. DNA of the CDR3: TGTGCCAGTACCTTGGGACAGGGTTACAATCAGCCCCAGCATTTT. Translating gives CASTLGQGYNQPQHF.

This chain links TRBV7-3 with TRBJ2-1, with TRBD2 matching 9 bases. Per the germline V gene, CDR1 is SGHTA and CDR2 is FQGTGA. CDR3 length equals 15 residues. Trimming took 5 bases from V and 6 from J; bases not matched to a gene: 8. The CDR3 is CASSPAGGGGNEQFF. The CDR3 DNA reads as TGTGCCAGCAGCCCAGCGGGAGGAGGGGGCAATGAGCAGTTCTTC. Looking up the rest from reference TRBV7-3 and TRBJ2-1 gives the full variable domain: GAGVSQTPSNKVTEKGKYVELRCDPISGHTALYWYRQSLGQGPEFLIYFQGTGAADDSGLPNDRFFAVRPEGSVSTLKIQRTERGDSAVYLCASSPAGGGGNEQFFGPGTRLTVL.

V gene TRBV4-1 combines with J gene TRBJ2-6; 8 bases are shared with TRBD2. The V and J ends lost 6 bases and 0 bases, in that order; junction bases with no gene match: 10. The V gene's germline CDR1 is MGHRA and CDR2 YSYEKL. This CDR3 is built from 18 residues. DNA for the CDR3: TGCGCCAGCAGAACTTTTAACGGGAGGGACTCTGGGGCCAACGTCCTGACTTTC. The encoded protein is CASRTFNGRDSGANVLTF.

The chain is built from TRBV5-4 and TRBJ2-2; possible D gene TRBD1, 6 bases. This CDR3 comprises 16 residues. Between the trimmed V and J ends, which lost 4 bases and 1 base, there was a span of 14 bases. CDR1 and CDR2 from the germline V gene are SGHNT and YYREEE (reference sequence). The CDR3 DNA is TGTGCCAGCAGCCCACTGGGGGCGGAGAACACCGGGGAGCTGTTTTTT. It specifies CASSPLGAENTGELFF. The complete variable domain, with remaining parts taken from reference TRBV5-4 and TRBJ2-2, reads ETGVTQSPTHLIKTRGQQVTLRCSSQSGHNTVSWYQQALGQGPQFIFQYYREEENGRGNFPPRFSGLQFPNYSSELNVNALELDDSALYLCASSPLGAENTGELFFGEGSRLTVL.

This chain links TRBV21-1 with TRBJ2-7; TRBD2 is the table's D call and was not checked against the DNA. TRBV21-1 is noted as a pseudogene. This CDR3 has 16 residues. CDR3 bases: TGTGCCAGCAGCAAATGCACTAGCGGGAGTCACTACGAGCAGTACTTC. It encodes CASSKCTSGSHYEQYF.

This chain uses TRBV28 with TRBJ1-2; weak D call: TRBD1 (5 bases). CDR1 is MDHEN and CDR2 is SYDVKM in the germline V gene. CDR3 length equals 15 residues. Trimming stripped 3 bases from V and 7 bases from J, with 18 bases between. Here the CDR3 reads CASSLVPRVALGYTF. DNA for the CDR3: TGTGCCAGCAGTTTGGTGCCCAGGGTAGCTCTTGGCTACACCTTC.

The gene calls are TRBV5-6 and TRBJ2-7, with D uncertain. V was trimmed by 1 base and J by 3 bases, leaving 11 bases between them. There are 14 residues in the CDR3. Germline values: CDR1 SGHDT, CDR2 YYEEEE. DNA of the CDR3: TGTGCCAGCAGCTTGAGCACGTTAGACTACGAGCAGTACTTC. Encoded protein: CASSLSTLDYEQYF. The complete variable domain, with remaining parts taken from reference TRBV5-6 and TRBJ2-7, reads DAGVTQSPTHLIKTRGQQVTLRCSPKSGHDTVSWYQQALGQGPQFIFQYYEEEERQRGNFPDRFSGHQFPNYSSELNVNALLLGDSALYLCASSLSTLDYEQYFGPGTRLTVT.

V and J are TRBV11-1 and TRBJ2-7; a weak D match, TRBD2 (5 bases). The CDR3 spans 15 residues. V was pared by 2 bases and J by 5 bases, with 16 bases between. Germline V gives CDR1 SGHAT, CDR2 FQDESV (reference sequence). This CDR3 is CASSLRETWVDEQYF. The DNA of the CDR3 is TGTGCCAGCAGCTTACGGGAAACCTGGGTCGACGAGCAGTACTTC.

There are a few counts of this clone. This chain connects TRBV6-5 to TRBJ2-7, with 10 bases lining up with TRBD2. CDR1 is MNHEY, CDR2 SVGAGI, per germline. The V gene end was trimmed by 2 bases and the J gene end by 2 bases; junction bases not matched to a gene: 6. This CDR3 contains 16 residues. CDR3 amino acids: CASSYLSGRATYEQYF. The CDR3 DNA sequence: TGTGCCAGCAGTTACCTAAGCGGGAGGGCCACCTACGAGCAGTACTTC.

This clone was seen just once. The chain carries TRBV29-1 and TRBJ1-1; D is undetermined. The CDR3 has 15 amino acids. Germline CDR1 SQVTM, CDR2 ANQGSEA. V was pared by 7 bases and J by 2 bases, with 20 bases between. The CDR3 is CSAEGDARSNTEAFF. CDR3 coding DNA: TGCAGCGCGGAGGGTGACGCCCGCTCAAACACTGAAGCTTTCTTT. The complete variable domain, with remaining parts taken from reference TRBV29-1 and TRBJ1-1, reads SAVISQKPSRDICQRGTSLTIQCQVDSQVTMMFWYRQQPGQSLTLIATANQGSEATYESGFVIDKFPISRPNLTFSTLTVSNMSPEDSSIYLCSAEGDARSNTEAFFGQGTRLTVV.

The rearrangement links TRBV7-2 to TRBJ2-1, with 9 bases that match TRBD2. Germline CDR1 is SGHTA and CDR2 is FQGNSA. CDR3 size: 14 residues. V dropped 4 bases and J dropped 9; count of bases not matched to a gene: 7. CDR3 DNA: TGTGCCAGCAGCTCATCGGCTAGCGGGACTGAGCAGTTCTTC. It is translated as CASSSSASGTEQFF.

The chain couples TRBV2 to TRBJ2-1; 11 positions agree with TRBD2. Germline V gives CDR1 SNHLY, CDR2 FYNNEI. The CDR3 is 19 residues long. The J segment lost 2 bases and the V segment lost 1 base, leaving 10 bases of the junction unmatched. CDR3 bases: TGTGCCAGCAGTGAAGAGCGACTAGCGGGACCAGGACCCTACAATGAGCAGTTCTTC. Translation: CASSEERLAGPGPYNEQFF.

The CDR3 region has the DNA TGTGCCAGCAGCGGGCGCGGGACAGGGAACACCGGGGAGCTGTTTTTT. Translating it yields CASSGRGTGNTGELFF. This rearrangement joins TRBV7-6 to TRBJ2-2; 8 nucleotides agree with TRBD1. This CDR3 region has 16 residues. The germline V gene has CDR1 SGHVS and CDR2 FNYEAQ. V shed 5 bases, J shed 1 base, and the junction held 6 bases outside the gene matches.

The rearrangement uses TRBV2 and TRBJ2-1, with 8 bases that match TRBD1. J lost 2 bases, V lost 3 bases, and 6 bases had no gene match. The germline CDR1 and CDR2 sequences are SNHLY and FYNNEI. This CDR3 is 16 amino acids long. In DNA form, the CDR3 reads TGTGCCAGCAGTGACCCGACAGGGGTTACCTACAATGAGCAGTTCTTC. As protein: CASSDPTGVTYNEQFF.

This clone was seen only once. V usage is TRBV6-6 and J usage is TRBJ2-1; 12 positions match TRBD1. Per the germline V gene, CDR1 is MNHNY and CDR2 is SVGAGI (reference sequence). CDR3 length equals 16 residues. Unmatched junction bases numbered 13, after V lost 6 bases and J lost 10 bases. CDR3 nucleotides: TGTGCCAGCAGCACCGGGACAGGGGGCGACGCCGTAGAGCAGTTCTTC. It codes for CASSTGTGGDAVEQFF.

V and J are TRBV9 and TRBJ2-2; 10 bases are shared with TRBD2. Germline V gives CDR1 SGDLS, CDR2 YYNGEE. Trimming at V came to 6 bases and at J to 7 bases, leaving 6 bases not matched to a gene. The CDR3 covers 14 residues. CDR3 in amino acids: CASNPSGRDGELFF. The CDR3 DNA is TGTGCCAGCAATCCTAGCGGGAGAGACGGGGAGCTGTTTTTT.

The rearrangement uses TRBV5-1 and TRBJ1-1; a possible D gene is TRBD1 (5 bases). V was shortened by 2 bases and J by 2 bases, with 7 bases between the two germline ends. Looked up from germline, CDR1 is SGHRS and CDR2 is YFSETQ. The CDR3 has 13 residues. Here the CDR3 reads CASSLQANTEAFF. The CDR3 coding sequence is TGCGCCAGCAGCTTACAGGCTAACACTGAAGCTTTCTTT.

V gene TRBV7-8 combines with J gene TRBJ2-4, with 15 bases that match TRBD2. There are 16 residues in the CDR3. V lost 5 bases, J lost 8 bases, and 7 bases stayed unmatched. Germline V gene lookup returns CDR1 SGHVS and CDR2 FQNEAQ. CDR3 region: CASSPGTSGRSHIQYF. CDR3 in DNA: TGTGCCAGCAGCCCCGGGACTAGCGGGAGGTCACACATTCAGTACTTC.

The chain uses TRBV6-1 and TRBJ1-2, with 7 bases aligning to TRBD1. CDR1 is MNHNS and CDR2 is SASEGT in the germline V gene. V gave up 4 bases and J gave up 3 bases; unmatched junction bases: 2. The CDR3 runs 13 residues. The CDR3 spells CASSGQGDYGYTF. CDR3 nucleotide sequence: TGTGCCAGCAGTGGACAGGGCGACTATGGCTACACCTTC.

The chain carries TRBV7-6 and TRBJ2-2; D perhaps matches TRBD2 (5 bases). Trimming cost V 10 bases and J 0 bases, with 18 bases left between them. CDR3 length equals 16 residues. CDR1 and CDR2 (germline): SGHVS, FNYEAQ. The CDR3: CATERFGSSNTGELFF. CDR3 bases: TGTGCCACCGAGCGGTTCGGGTCTTCGAACACCGGGGAGCTGTTTTTT.

The chain joins TRBV27 to TRBJ1-3; D is undetermined. From germline, CDR1 is MNHEY and CDR2 SMNVEV (reference sequence). V lost 4 bases, J lost 0 bases, and 7 bases lay in between. The CDR3 is 14 amino acids. CDR3 protein: CASSSQASGNTIYF. As DNA, the CDR3 is TGTGCCAGCAGTTCCCAAGCCTCTGGAAACACCATATATTTT.

The chain has TRBV5-6 and TRBJ1-2; perhaps TRBD1 as D (5 bases). The CDR3 has 17 residues. Germline CDR1 reads SGHDT; CDR2 reads YYEEEE. The V and J ends lost 1 base and 6 bases respectively, with 22 bases between them. The CDR3: CASSLWAGQGRSDGYTF. CDR3 DNA: TGTGCCAGCAGCTTGTGGGCGGGGCAGGGAAGGTCGGATGGCTACACCTTC.